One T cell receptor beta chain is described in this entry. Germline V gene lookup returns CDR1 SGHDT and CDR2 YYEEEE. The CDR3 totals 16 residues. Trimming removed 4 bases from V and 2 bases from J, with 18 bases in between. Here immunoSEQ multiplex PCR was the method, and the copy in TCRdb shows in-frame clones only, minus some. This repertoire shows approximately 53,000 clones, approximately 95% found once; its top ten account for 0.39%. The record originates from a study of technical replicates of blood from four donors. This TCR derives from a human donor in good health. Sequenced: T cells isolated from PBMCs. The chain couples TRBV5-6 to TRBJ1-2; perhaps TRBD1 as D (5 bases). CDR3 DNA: TGTGCCAGCAGCCGCACCCCAGACAGCCCCAACTATGGCTACACCTTC. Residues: CASSRTPDSPNYGYTF.